This T cell receptor beta chain was sequenced in a study of shared clonotypes between healthy human individuals. Turning to the study itself: Used for every donor were three CD4 naive, three CD4 memory, two CD8 naive and one CD8 memory plate.

Method: immunoSEQ multiplex PCR; TCRdb's copy keeps in-frame clones and lacks some. The sample consists of approximately 1,500,000 clones, approximately 98% of them appearing once. Donation came from healthy HIV-negative adults that had no recent acute infections or vaccinations. Naive CD4+ cells were CD45RA-selected; the remaining cells were memory. With respect to this clone: The antigen remains undetermined.

Study findings and constraints: For naive CD4 cells, roughly 5% of clonotypes were shared across four donors.

The ends lost 3 bases at V and 1 base at J; junction bases unmatched: 7. Germline lookup yields CDR1 MGHDK and CDR2 SYGVNS. The CDR3 runs to 16 residues. The sequencing sample was made of naive CD4+ T cells sorted from blood. The sample's subset: CD45RA+ positively selected. This clonotype was obtained from a man aged 30 to 39 in good health. The rearrangement links TRBV25-1 to TRBJ1-1; 8 bases align to TRBD1. This chain's CDR3 is CASSDERGTGNTEAFF. The CDR3 coding sequence is TGTGCCAGCAGTGACGAACGGGGGACAGGGAACACTGAAGCTTTCTTT.